What follows is one T cell receptor (beta chain) and its context. Its antigen is not yet known. Qualities for individual bases were not recorded, and no much larger clone is one base off. This sample is drawn from a study of OX40 agonist ivuxolimab in advanced cancers. Turning to the overall study: Ivuxolimab was a fully human IgG2 agonistic monoclonal antibody targeting the costimulatory receptor OX40 (CD134). Partial responses were achieved by three dose-escalation patients, of whom one had hepatocellular carcinoma and two had cutaneous melanoma. A male proportion of approximately 83% and a mean age of around 60 years, ranging from about 23 to 90, were recorded for the dose-escalation cohort. Of the approximately 53 patients in dose escalation, around 20 had hepatocellular carcinoma, roughly 15 had melanoma, 9 had renal cell carcinoma and 9 had head and neck cancer. The monotherapy dose-escalation portion (N ≈ 50 patients) of the phase I ivuxolimab trial is reported in the paper. Intravenous ivuxolimab was administered to patients every 2 weeks at six dose levels: 0.01, 0.1, 0.3, 1.5, 3 and 10 mg/kg. Peripheral TCRbeta sequencing aimed to test whether ivuxolimab altered TCR sequence diversity and caused clonal T-cell expansion. Patients were allowed to have had prior anti-PD-1, anti-PD-L1 or anti-CTLA-4 therapy, and 40% of the dose-escalation patients had been treated with checkpoint inhibitors.

Overall study outcomes, separate from this receptor: At doses of 0.1 to 3.0 mg/kg, clonal expansion of both CD4+ and CD8+ T cells in blood was seen between baseline and week 6. Antigen specificity was not determined for the clonally expanded peripheral T cells. Low levels of normalized T-cell clonal expansion were also seen in some nonresponding patients. In the 0.1-3.0 mg/kg groups, partial responders had among the lowest normalized peripheral clonal expansion, particularly in CD8+ T cells. After ivuxolimab, CD8+ T cells had more expanded clones than CD4+ T cells on average.

Patients with autoimmune disease history or receiving systemic immunosuppression were excluded from the trial. In every dose cohort, peripheral blood was drawn for TCR sequencing at baseline, cycle 4 day 1, and cycle 7 day 1. Samples came from an open-label, multicenter, first-in-human phase I dose-escalation trial of ivuxolimab. Adults with locally advanced or metastatic head and neck squamous cell, hepatocellular, melanoma or renal cell carcinoma were enrolled in the trial. Before TCR sequencing, CD4+ T cells and CD8+ T cells were sorted from peripheral blood as separate populations. For sequencing of the TCRbeta CDR3 region, genomic DNA was extracted from the sorted cells. The immunoSEQ Assay was used for sequencing of TCRbeta CDR3 regions. TCRdb re-hosts the immuneACCESS table, in-frame sequences only. Its copies lack some clones; in the studies checked, an unresolved V gene accounts for under half of them, and the cause for the rest is not known. A total of 70,000 to 95,000 clones appear in this sample, approximately 90% of them only once. About 0.7% of the sample is held by the ten biggest clonotypes.

V is shortened by 0 bases, J by 11 bases, and the region joining them spans 7 bases. Per the germline V gene, LGHNA is the CDR1 and YNFKEQ is the CDR2. Including the terminal cysteine and phenylalanine, the CDR3 comprises 11 residues. Here the CDR3 DNA is all that survives: 33 bases in frame from base 1. The chain joins TRBV4-2 to TRBJ1-1; the D gene cannot be named for sure. The origin of this receptor is an adult with an advanced solid tumor such as melanoma, head and neck, liver or kidney cancer. Material: CD4+ or CD8+ T cells sorted from blood, obtained in a trial of the OX40 agonist ivuxolimab. The CDR3 has the sequence CASSQDSVAFF. The nucleotide sequence reads TGTGCCAGCAGCCAAGACAGTGTGGCTTTCTTT.